The text below deals with one T cell receptor beta chain. Its specificity is unknown. Germline V CDR1 and CDR2: SGHTA, FQGNSA. V lost 5 bases to trimming and J lost 8 bases, with 11 bases between them. There are 12 residues in the CDR3. Each donor's status was that of a healthy bone marrow donor. This specimen belongs to a study of cytomegalovirus exposure and HLA in healthy donors. General study findings and limits: Researchers reported from a later analysis that most CMV-associated TCR beta chains appeared HLA-restricted. Reportedly, fewer N-insertions than the approximately 690-donor mean appeared in an Asian-associated ancestry cluster in a later analysis.

The primer mix had 60 Vbeta and 13 Jbeta primers. TCRdb's copy holds only in-frame clones and misses some; the assay was immunoSEQ multiplex PCR. The sample has approximately 150,000 clones; roughly 85% are singletons. The clonotype was recovered from a man in his thirties or forties in good health and CMV-seropositive. Sequenced material: PBMCs. The rearrangement uses TRBV7-2 and TRBJ2-3; D is perhaps TRBD1 (6 bases). The CDR3 sequence is CASSPQGRTQYF. In nucleotides, the CDR3 is TGTGCCAGCAGCCCCCAGGGGCGTACGCAGTATTTT. Complete variable domain (other parts from reference TRBV7-2 and TRBJ2-3): GAGVSQSPSNKVTEKGKDVELRCDPISGHTALYWYRQSLGQGLEFLIYFQGNSAPDKSGLPSDRFSAERTGGSVSTLTIQRTQQEDSAVYLCASSPQGRTQYFGPGTRLTVL.